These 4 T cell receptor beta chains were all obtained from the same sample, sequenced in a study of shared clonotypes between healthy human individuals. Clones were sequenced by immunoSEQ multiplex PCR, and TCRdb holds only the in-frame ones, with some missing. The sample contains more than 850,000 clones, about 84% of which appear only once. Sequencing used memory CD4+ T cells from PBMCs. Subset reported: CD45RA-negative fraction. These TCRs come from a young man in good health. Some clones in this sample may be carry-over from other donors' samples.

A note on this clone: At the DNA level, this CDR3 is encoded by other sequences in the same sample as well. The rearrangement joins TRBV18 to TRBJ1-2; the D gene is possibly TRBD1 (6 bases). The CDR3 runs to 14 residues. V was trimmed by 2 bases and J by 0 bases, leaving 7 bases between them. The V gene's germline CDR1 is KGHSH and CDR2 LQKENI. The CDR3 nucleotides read TGTGCCAGCTCACCAAGGACAGCTAACTATGGCTACACCTTC. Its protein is CASSPRTANYGYTF.

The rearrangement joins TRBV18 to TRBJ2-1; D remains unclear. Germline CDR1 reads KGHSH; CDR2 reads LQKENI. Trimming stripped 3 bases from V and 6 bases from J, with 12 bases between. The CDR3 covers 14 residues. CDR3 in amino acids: CASSPVGDSNEQFF. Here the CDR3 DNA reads TGTGCCAGCTCACCCGTGGGTGATTCCAATGAGCAGTTCTTC. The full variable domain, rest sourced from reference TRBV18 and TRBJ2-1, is NAGVMQNPRHLVRRRGQEARLRCSPMKGHSHVYWYRQLPEEGLKFMVYLQKENIIDESGMPKERFSAEFPKEGPSILRIQQVVRGDSAAYFCASSPVGDSNEQFFGPGTRLTVL.

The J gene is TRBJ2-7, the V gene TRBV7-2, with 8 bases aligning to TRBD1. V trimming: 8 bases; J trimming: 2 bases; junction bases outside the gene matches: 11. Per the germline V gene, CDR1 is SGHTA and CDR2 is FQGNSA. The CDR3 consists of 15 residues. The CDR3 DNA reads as TGTGCCAGCGGAATTACCGGGACAGGCGCCTACGAGCAGTACTTC. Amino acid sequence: CASGITGTGAYEQYF.

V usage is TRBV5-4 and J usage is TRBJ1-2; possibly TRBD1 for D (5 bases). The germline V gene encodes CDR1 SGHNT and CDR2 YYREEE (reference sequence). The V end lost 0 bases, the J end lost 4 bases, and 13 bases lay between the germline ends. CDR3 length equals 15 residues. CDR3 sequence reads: CASSLDRQHVYGYTF. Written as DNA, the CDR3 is TGTGCCAGCAGCTTGGACAGGCAGCACGTCTATGGCTACACCTTC.